Below are 2 T cell receptor beta chains sequenced from a single sample in a study of CD8 T cells in ankylosing spondylitis (dated 2017 in TCRdb). The library was made by 5' RACE. The reads were generated on an Illumina HiSeq 2500. TCRdb trimmed the raw reads at Q25, called clones with MiXCR and kept productive beta chains. Every CDR3 protein is listed once, alongside the most common genes and DNA of its rows. The sample profile shows roughly 180,000 distinct CDR3 sequences; 9.5% to 15% of them were found once. The ten largest clones capture 15% to 20% of the sample. The material sequenced was blood, either unsorted or a sorted T cell fraction (not recorded which). The source is a male donor with ankylosing spondylitis or in good health (not recorded which).

At least ten counts were recorded for this clonotype. The CDR3 region has the DNA TGCAGTGCTAGAGATCTCGGTTACGAGCAGTACTTC. Its translation is CSARDLGYEQYF. V usage is TRBV20-1 and J usage is TRBJ2-7, with D hard to call. This CDR3 has 12 residues. The V gene lost 0 bases and the J gene lost 4 bases, with 7 bases spanning the gap. Germline values: CDR1 DFQATT, CDR2 SNEGSKA (reference sequence).

The chain employs TRBV27 and TRBJ2-2; 7 positions agree with TRBD1. V gave up 3 bases and J gave up 4 bases; unmatched junction bases: 5. Germline CDR1 and CDR2: MNHEY and SMNVEV (reference sequence). This CDR3 region has 15 residues. CDR3 sequence reads: CASSFGTVTTGELFF. CDR3 nucleotide sequence: TGTGCCAGCAGTTTCGGGACAGTAACCACCGGGGAGCTGTTTTTT.